The 15 T cell receptor beta chains given below trace back to one sample, sequenced in a study of shared clonotypes between healthy human individuals (dated by TCRdb to 2018 to 2020). CD8 naive samples were CD45RO-negative cells positively selected for CCR7, giving a CD45RA+CCR7+ population that excluded TemRA cells. Library preparation was by the immunoSEQ multiplex PCR assay. Entries here come from immuneACCESS through TCRdb and include only in-frame sequences with V and J called. Some clones fail to appear in such tables; in the studies checked, an unresolved V gene covers under half of the shortfall, and the cause of the remainder is unknown. The table for this sample lists 2 million to 2.5 million clones; about 92% of them were counted only once. The top ten constitute more than 1.5% of the sample. Sequenced: naive CD8+ T cells from PBMCs. The cell subset or site tag for this specimen amounts to: CD45RA+CCR7+. All receptors derive from a man aged 18 to 30 in good health. Some clones in this sample may be carry-over from other donors' samples.

The rearrangement uses TRBV6-1 and TRBJ1-1, with TRBD1 identical over 9 bases. CDR1 is MNHNS, CDR2 SASEGT, per germline. This CDR3 has 13 amino acids. V trimming: 2 bases; J trimming: 11 bases; junction bases outside the gene matches: 6. The CDR3, as DNA: TGTGCCAGCAGTGAATGGACAGGGGTTTTGGCTTTCTTT. It translates to CASSEWTGVLAFF.

Turning to this clone: The identical CDR3 is also encoded by other nucleotide sequences in the sample. The chain carries TRBV7-9 and TRBJ1-3, with no clear D. Trimming took 1 base from V and 0 from J, leaving 4 bases between them. The CDR3 spans 14 residues. The germline V gene has CDR1 SEHNR and CDR2 FQNEAQ (reference sequence). CDR3 DNA sequence: TGTGCCAGCAGCTTAGGCGGCTCTGGAAACACCATATATTTT. Residues: CASSLGGSGNTIYF.

The chain employs TRBV12-5 and TRBJ2-1; TRBD1 agrees at 7 bases. Germline trimming cut 5 bases from V and 13 bases from J; bases unmatched to any gene: 5. The CDR3 totals 11 residues. In germline, CDR1 is LGHNT, CDR2 FRNRAP. Written as DNA, the CDR3 is TGTGCTAGTGGTCCCGACAGGGTACAGTTCTTC. Translated: CASGPDRVQFF.

A word on this clone: Other DNA sequences of this sample code for an identical CDR3. V is TRBV27 and J is TRBJ2-7; either TRBD1 or TRBD2 may fit D (7 bases each). With 2 bases removed from V and 3 bases from J, the gap between germline ends came to 14 bases. This CDR3 has 15 amino acids. Germline V gene data show CDR1 as MNHEY and CDR2 as SMNVEV (reference sequence). The CDR3 protein is CASSLGAGGVYEQYF. The CDR3 DNA reads as TGTGCCAGCAGTTTAGGGGCAGGGGGGGTCTACGAGCAGTACTTC.

Details on this clone: This may arise from a read error, as a much more abundant clone is one base away. CDR3 in amino acids: CASSVSTGELFF. The CDR3 nucleotides read TGTGCCAGCAGCGTAAGCACCGGGGAGCTGTTTTTT. The chain carries TRBV7-2 and TRBJ2-2, with D hard to call. In germline, CDR1 is SGHTA, CDR2 FQGNSA. Trimming left V 5 bases short and J 4 bases short, with 5 bases between. The CDR3 loop spans 12 amino acids. The entire variable domain, with the rest obtained from reference TRBV7-2 and TRBJ2-2, is as follows: GAGVSQSPSNKVTEKGKDVELRCDPISGHTALYWYRQSLGQGLEFLIYFQGNSAPDKSGLPSDRFSAERTGGSVSTLTIQRTQQEDSAVYLCASSVSTGELFFGEGSRLTVL.

This chain uses TRBV28 with TRBJ1-1; D not resolved. The germline V and J ends were trimmed by 6 bases and 1 base, with 21 bases remaining between them. Germline V gives CDR1 MDHEN, CDR2 SYDVKM. This CDR3 has 17 residues. The CDR3 sequence is CASRTAQTLLENTEAFF. The CDR3 DNA reads as TGTGCCAGCAGGACGGCCCAAACCCTCCTGGAGAACACTGAAGCTTTCTTT. The full variable domain, its missing parts supplied by reference TRBV28 and TRBJ1-1, is DVKVTQSSRYLVKRTGEKVFLECVQDMDHENMFWYRQDPGLGLRLIYFSYDVKMKEKGDIPEGYSVSREKKERFSLILESASTNQTSMYLCASRTAQTLLENTEAFFGQGTRLTVV.

The chain recombines TRBV13 with TRBJ1-5, with 12 positions matching TRBD1. With V trimmed by 4 bases and J by 7 bases, 8 bases remained unmatched. CDR3 length: 16 residues. Per germline, CDR1 PRHDT and CDR2 FYEKMQ (reference sequence). Written as DNA, the CDR3 is TGTGCCAGCAGCTCAGCCGGGACAGGGGGCGAGCAGCCCCAGCATTTT. It yields the protein CASSSAGTGGEQPQHF. Looking up the rest from reference TRBV13 and TRBJ1-5 gives the full variable domain: AAGVIQSPRHLIKEKRETATLKCYPIPRHDTVYWYQQGPGQDPQFLISFYEKMQSDKGSIPDRFSAQQFSDYHSELNMSSLELGDSALYFCASSSAGTGGEQPQHFGDGTRLSIL.

The rearrangement links TRBV27 to TRBJ1-5; unclear D gene. V was shortened by 2 bases and J by 5 bases, with 10 bases between the two germline ends. Germline V gene sequence: CDR1 MNHEY, CDR2 SMNVEV (reference sequence). CDR3 size: 14 residues. CDR3 nucleotide sequence: TGTGCCAGCAGTTTACGGTCGGGCTATCAGCCCCAGCATTTT. This translates into CASSLRSGYQPQHF.

Notes on this clone: The same CDR3 arises from other DNA sequences in this sample as well. The chain is built from TRBV7-2 and TRBJ2-7; 13 bases are shared with TRBD2. Germline trimming cut 5 bases from V and 2 bases from J; bases unmatched to any gene: 3. This CDR3 has 15 residues. Per germline, CDR1 SGHTA and CDR2 FQGNSA. CDR3 residues: CASSLGLAGAYEQYF. CDR3 bases: TGTGCCAGCAGCCTCGGACTAGCGGGAGCCTACGAGCAGTACTTC.

The chain couples TRBV11-2 to TRBJ2-7, with TRBD1 identical over 7 bases. The trim removed 1 base at V and 3 bases at J, leaving 6 bases unmatched. The CDR3 is 15 residues long. The V gene's germline CDR1 is SGHAT and CDR2 FQNNGV. CDR3 nucleotides: TGTGCCAGCAGCTTAGGGACAGGATCGGGCTACGAGCAGTACTTC. Its protein is CASSLGTGSGYEQYF.

CDR3 coding DNA: TGTGCCAGCAGCTTAGCTGGGGCAGGGGGTGAAAAACTGTTTTTT. Translated: CASSLAGAGGEKLFF. The gene calls are TRBV7-8 and TRBJ1-4, with 7 positions matching TRBD1. V gave up 0 bases and J gave up 7 bases; unmatched junction bases: 5. Germline CDR1 is SGHVS and CDR2 is FQNEAQ. CDR3 length equals 15 residues.

The chain is built from TRBV27 and TRBJ2-1; D tentatively reads TRBD1 or TRBD2 (5 bases each). Germline CDR1 is MNHEY and CDR2 is SMNVEV (reference sequence). Trimming left V 1 base short and J 0 bases short, with 10 bases between. The CDR3 consists of 16 residues. In DNA form, the CDR3 reads TGTGCCAGCAGTTTATTGGGGGAGACCTCCTACAATGAGCAGTTCTTC. Translating gives CASSLLGETSYNEQFF.

The V and J genes are TRBV7-2 and TRBJ1-2, with D possibly being TRBD1 (5 bases). Trimming removed 0 bases from V and 6 bases from J, with 11 bases in between. Germline loops: CDR1 SGHTA, CDR2 FQGNSA. CDR3 size: 14 residues. CDR3 nucleotides: TGTGCCAGCAGCTTAGCGGTCCAGGGCAATGGCTACACCTTC. It encodes CASSLAVQGNGYTF.

The chain couples TRBV27 to TRBJ1-3; no reliable D call. The CDR3 loop spans 14 amino acids. Germline assignment: CDR1 MNHEY and CDR2 SMNVEV (reference sequence). Trimming stripped 5 bases from V and 2 bases from J, with 10 bases between. Here the CDR3 DNA reads TGTGCCAGCAGTCGGTCGGGGACTGGAAACACCATATATTTT. Residues: CASSRSGTGNTIYF.

Points on this clone: The sample has other DNA sequences that encode this CDR3 too. The CDR3 nucleotides are TGTGCCAGCAGTTTATCGGGCCTCCACGAGCAGTACTTC. This sequence encodes CASSLSGLHEQYF. The gene calls are TRBV27 and TRBJ2-7; no definite D call. This CDR3 is 13 amino acids long. CDR1 and CDR2 (germline): MNHEY, SMNVEV (reference sequence). V lost 0 bases, J lost 5 bases, and 8 bases lay in between.